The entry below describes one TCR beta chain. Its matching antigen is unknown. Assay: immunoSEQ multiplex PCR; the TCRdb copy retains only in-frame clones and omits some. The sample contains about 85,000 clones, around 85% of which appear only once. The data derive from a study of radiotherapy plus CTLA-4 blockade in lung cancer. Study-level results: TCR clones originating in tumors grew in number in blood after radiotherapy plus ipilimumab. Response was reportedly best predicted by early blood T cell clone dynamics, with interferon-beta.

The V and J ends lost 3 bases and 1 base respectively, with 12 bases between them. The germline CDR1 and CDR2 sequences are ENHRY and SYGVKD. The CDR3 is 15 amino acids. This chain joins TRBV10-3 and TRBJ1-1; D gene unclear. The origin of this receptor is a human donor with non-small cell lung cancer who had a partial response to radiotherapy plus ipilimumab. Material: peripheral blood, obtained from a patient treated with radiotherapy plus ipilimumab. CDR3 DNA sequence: TGTGCCATCAGTGATCGGGTCCAAACGAACACTGAAGCTTTCTTT. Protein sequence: CAISDRVQTNTEAFF.